This T cell receptor beta chain derives from a study of early T cells in non-severe SARS-CoV-2 infection. Germline CDR1 and CDR2: LGHDT and YNNKEL (reference sequence). The CDR3 sequence is 11 residues long. Trimming removed 1 base from V and 14 bases from J, with 9 bases in between. TCRdb re-called the 5' RACE reads with MiXCR, one entry per CDR3 protein. Of roughly 20,000 distinct CDR3 sequences listed, under 4.5% were seen once; the top ten hold roughly 1.5%. This clonotype was seen at least ten times. The clonotype comes from an adult who was a healthcare worker with PCR-confirmed SARS-CoV-2 infection or an uninfected control (not recorded which). V gene TRBV3-1 combines with J gene TRBJ2-1, with unresolved D. Sequenced input: whole blood. The CDR3 coding sequence is TGTGCCAGCAGCCAAGGGCTACAGAAGTTCTTC. It specifies CASSQGLQKFF.